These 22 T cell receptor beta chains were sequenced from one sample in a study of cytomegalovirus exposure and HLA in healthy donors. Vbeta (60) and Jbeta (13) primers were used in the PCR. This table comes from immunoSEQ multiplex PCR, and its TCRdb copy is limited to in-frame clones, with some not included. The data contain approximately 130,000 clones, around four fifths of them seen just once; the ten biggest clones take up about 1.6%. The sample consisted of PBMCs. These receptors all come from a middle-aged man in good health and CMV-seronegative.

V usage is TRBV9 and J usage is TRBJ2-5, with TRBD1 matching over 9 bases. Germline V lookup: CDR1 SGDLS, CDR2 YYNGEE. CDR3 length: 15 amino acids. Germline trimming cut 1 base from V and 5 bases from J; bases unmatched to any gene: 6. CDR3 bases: TGTGCCAGCAGCGTAAAACAGGGGGCAGGGGAGACCCAGTACTTC. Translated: CASSVKQGAGETQYF.

The chain's CDR3 is CAWSVTGGTEAFF. In DNA form, the CDR3 reads TGTGCCTGGAGTGTTACCGGGGGCACTGAAGCTTTCTTT. This chain links TRBV30 with TRBJ1-1; perhaps TRBD1 as D (5 bases). With 0 bases removed from V and 4 bases from J, the gap between germline ends came to 9 bases. Germline V gene data show CDR1 as GTSNPN and CDR2 as SVGIG (reference sequence). The CDR3 spans 13 residues.

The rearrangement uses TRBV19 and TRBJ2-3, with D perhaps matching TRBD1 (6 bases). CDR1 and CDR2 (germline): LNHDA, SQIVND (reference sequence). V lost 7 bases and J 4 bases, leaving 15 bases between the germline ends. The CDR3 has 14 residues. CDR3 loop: CASTSTGIADTQYF. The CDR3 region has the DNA TGTGCCAGTACCTCGACAGGAATCGCAGATACGCAGTATTTT.

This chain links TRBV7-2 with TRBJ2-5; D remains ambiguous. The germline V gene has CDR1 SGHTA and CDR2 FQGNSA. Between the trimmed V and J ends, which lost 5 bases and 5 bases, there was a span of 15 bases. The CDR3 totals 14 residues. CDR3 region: CASSPRLYRETQYF. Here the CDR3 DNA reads TGTGCCAGCAGCCCAAGACTGTACCGGGAGACCCAGTACTTC.

CDR3 in DNA: TGTGCCAGCAGCTTGGCCTTGGACTCCTATTCGGAGCAGTACTTC. Its translation is CASSLALDSYSEQYF. This chain links TRBV5-4 with TRBJ2-7; D perhaps matches TRBD2 (5 bases). Trimming took off 0 bases at V and 7 bases at J, with 17 bases between the two ends. Germline V CDR1 and CDR2: SGHNT, YYREEE (reference sequence). The CDR3 is 15 residues long.

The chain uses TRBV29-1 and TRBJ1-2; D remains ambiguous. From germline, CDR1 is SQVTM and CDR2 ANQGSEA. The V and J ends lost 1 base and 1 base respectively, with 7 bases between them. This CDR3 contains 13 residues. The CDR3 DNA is TGCAGCGTTGAAGTTGAGGGTAACTATGGCTACACCTTC. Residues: CSVEVEGNYGYTF.

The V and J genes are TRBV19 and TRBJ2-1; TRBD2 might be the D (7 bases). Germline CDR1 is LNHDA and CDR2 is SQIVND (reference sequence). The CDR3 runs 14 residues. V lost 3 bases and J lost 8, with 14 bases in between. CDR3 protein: CASSMKRGGDEQFF. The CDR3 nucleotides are TGTGCCAGTAGTATGAAAAGGGGGGGCGATGAGCAGTTCTTC. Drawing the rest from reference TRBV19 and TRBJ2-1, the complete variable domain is DGGITQSPKYLFRKEGQNVTLSCEQNLNHDAMYWYRQDPGQGLRLIYYSQIVNDFQKGDIAEGYSVSREKKESFPLTVTSAQKNPTAFYLCASSMKRGGDEQFFGPGTRLTVL.

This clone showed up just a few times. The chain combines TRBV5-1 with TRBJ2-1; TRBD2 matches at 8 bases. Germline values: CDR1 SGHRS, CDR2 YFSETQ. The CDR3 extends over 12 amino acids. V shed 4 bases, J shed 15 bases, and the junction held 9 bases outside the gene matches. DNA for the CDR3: TGCGCCAGCAGCATGCCCGGGACTAGTACGTTCTTC. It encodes CASSMPGTSTFF.

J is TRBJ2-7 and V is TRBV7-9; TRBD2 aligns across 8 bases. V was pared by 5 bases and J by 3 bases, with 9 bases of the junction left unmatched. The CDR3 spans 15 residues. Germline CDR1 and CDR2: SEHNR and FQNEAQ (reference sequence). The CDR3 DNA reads TGTGCCAGCAGCGATCCGGGGGGGGTCGGCTACGAGCAGTACTTC. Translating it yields CASSDPGGVGYEQYF.

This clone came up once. This chain's CDR3 is CSVDSGLETQYF. The CDR3 DNA follows: TGCAGCGTTGATTCGGGGTTGGAGACCCAGTACTTC. This chain connects TRBV29-1 to TRBJ2-5, with D perhaps TRBD2 (5 bases). Per germline, CDR1 SQVTM and CDR2 ANQGSEA. V gave up 3 bases and J gave up 5 bases, with 10 bases separating them. The CDR3 runs 12 residues.

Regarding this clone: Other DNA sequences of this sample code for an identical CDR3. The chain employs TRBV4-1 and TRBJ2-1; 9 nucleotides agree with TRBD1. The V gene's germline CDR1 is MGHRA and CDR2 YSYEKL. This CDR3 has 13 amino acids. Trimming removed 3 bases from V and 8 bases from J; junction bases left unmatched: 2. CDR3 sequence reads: CASSQRQGDEQFF. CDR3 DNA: TGCGCCAGCAGCCAGCGACAGGGGGATGAGCAGTTCTTC.

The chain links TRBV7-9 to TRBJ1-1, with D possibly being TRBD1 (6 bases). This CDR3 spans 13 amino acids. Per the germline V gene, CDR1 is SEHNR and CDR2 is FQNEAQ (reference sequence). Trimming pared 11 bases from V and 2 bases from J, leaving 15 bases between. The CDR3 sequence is CAVRGGHNTEAFF. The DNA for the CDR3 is TGTGCCGTACGTGGGGGCCACAACACTGAAGCTTTCTTT.

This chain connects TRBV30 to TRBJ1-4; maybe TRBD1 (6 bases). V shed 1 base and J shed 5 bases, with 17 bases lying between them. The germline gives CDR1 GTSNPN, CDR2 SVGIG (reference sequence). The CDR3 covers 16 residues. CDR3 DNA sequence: TGTGCCTGGAGTGGGGGACACTTTGGATTAAATGAAAAACTGTTTTTT. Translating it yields CAWSGGHFGLNEKLFF.

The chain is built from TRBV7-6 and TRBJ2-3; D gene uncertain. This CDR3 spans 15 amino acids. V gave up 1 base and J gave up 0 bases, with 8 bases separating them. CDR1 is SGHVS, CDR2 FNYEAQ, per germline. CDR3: CASSLVFTSTDTQYF. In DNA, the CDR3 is TGTGCCAGCAGCTTAGTGTTCACTAGCACAGATACGCAGTATTTT.

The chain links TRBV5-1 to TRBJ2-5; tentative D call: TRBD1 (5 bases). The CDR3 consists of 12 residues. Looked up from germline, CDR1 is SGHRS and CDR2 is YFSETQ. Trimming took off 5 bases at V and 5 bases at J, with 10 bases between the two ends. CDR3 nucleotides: TGCGCCAGCAGTAACCCAGGGGAGACCCAGTACTTC. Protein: CASSNPGETQYF. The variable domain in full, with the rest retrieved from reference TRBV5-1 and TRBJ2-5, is KAGVTQTPRYLIKTRGQQVTLSCSPISGHRSVSWYQQTPGQGLQFLFEYFSETQRNKGNFPGRFSGRQFSNSRSEMNVSTLELGDSALYLCASSNPGETQYFGPGTRLLVL.

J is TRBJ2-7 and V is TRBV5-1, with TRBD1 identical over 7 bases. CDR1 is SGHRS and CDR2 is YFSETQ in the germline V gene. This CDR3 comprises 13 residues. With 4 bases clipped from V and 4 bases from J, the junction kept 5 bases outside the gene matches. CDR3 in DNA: TGCGCCAGCAGCCAGGGACAGTTTTACGAGCAGTACTTC. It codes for CASSQGQFYEQYF.

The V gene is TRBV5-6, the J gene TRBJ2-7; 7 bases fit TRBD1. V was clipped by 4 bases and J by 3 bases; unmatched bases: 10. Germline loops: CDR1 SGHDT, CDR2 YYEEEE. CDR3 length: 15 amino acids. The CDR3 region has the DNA TGTGCCAGCAGCCTGAGGGGGCCCGATCTCTACGAGCAGTACTTC. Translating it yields CASSLRGPDLYEQYF.

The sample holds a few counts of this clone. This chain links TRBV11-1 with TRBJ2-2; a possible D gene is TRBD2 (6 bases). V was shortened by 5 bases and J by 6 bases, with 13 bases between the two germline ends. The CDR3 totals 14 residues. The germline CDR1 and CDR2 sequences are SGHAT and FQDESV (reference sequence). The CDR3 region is CASSRGDFPGELFF. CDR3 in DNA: TGTGCCAGCAGCCGCGGGGACTTCCCCGGGGAGCTGTTTTTT.

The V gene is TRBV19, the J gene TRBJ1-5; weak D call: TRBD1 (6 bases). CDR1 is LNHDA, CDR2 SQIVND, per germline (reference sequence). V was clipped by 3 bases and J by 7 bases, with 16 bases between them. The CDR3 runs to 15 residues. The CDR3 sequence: CASSIRGQGVQPQHF. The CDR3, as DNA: TGTGCCAGTAGTATCAGGGGTCAGGGTGTACAGCCCCAGCATTTT.

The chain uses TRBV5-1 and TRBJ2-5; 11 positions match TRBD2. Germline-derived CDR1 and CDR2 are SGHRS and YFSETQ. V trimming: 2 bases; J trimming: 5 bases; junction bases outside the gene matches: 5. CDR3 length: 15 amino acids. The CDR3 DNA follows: TGCGCCAGCAGCTTACTAGCGGGGGAGAGCGAGACCCAGTACTTC. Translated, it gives CASSLLAGESETQYF.

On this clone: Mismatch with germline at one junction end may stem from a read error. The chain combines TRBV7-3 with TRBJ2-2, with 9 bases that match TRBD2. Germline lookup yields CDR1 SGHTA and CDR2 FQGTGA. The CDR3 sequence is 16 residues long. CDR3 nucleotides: TGTGCCAGCAGCCCCATGAGCGGGGGGTTCACCGGGGGGCTGTTTTTT. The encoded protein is CASSPMSGGFTGGLFF.

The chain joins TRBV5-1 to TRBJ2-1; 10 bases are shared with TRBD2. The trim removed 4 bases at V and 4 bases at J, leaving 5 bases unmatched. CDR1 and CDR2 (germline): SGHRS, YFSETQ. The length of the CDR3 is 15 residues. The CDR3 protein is CASSPASGSYNEQFF. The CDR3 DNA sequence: TGCGCCAGCAGCCCAGCTAGCGGGAGTTACAATGAGCAGTTCTTC.